The present T cell receptor (beta chain) was sequenced within a study of blood T cells in healthy people across ages. Regarding the study as a whole: When one million T cells were used, diversity estimates were thought to be underestimates. With age, beta diversity per million T cells declined roughly linearly, significantly by approximately 41.

Every donor contributed approximately 10 milliliters of peripheral blood by blood draw. Worth noting for this clonotype: The antigen remains unidentified. Just one base apart from a much larger clone, this may be a read error.

CDR1 and CDR2 (germline): SQVTM, ANQGSEA. This CDR3 is 12 amino acids long. V lost 6 bases and J 11 bases, leaving 19 bases between the germline ends. It was with a sample-barcoded 5' primer and a J-beta primer mix that a second PCR of roughly 7 to 12 cycles was run. Each cDNA molecule was tagged by a template-switch adaptor with 12 random nucleotides. TCRdb fed the 5' RACE reads into MiXCR, producing one record per CDR3 protein. Of about 1,400,000 distinct CDR3 sequences in the sample, 40% to 50% were seen once. The sequence was collected from a woman younger than 35 in good health. Sequencing used blood. The chain has TRBV29-1 and TRBJ2-5; D unclear. The chain's CDR3 is CSVGRTGYKQYF. As DNA, the CDR3 is TGCAGCGTGGGAAGGACCGGCTACAAGCAGTACTTC.